These 24 T cell receptor beta chains originate from one sample sequenced in a study of cytotoxic CD8 clonotypes in ibrutinib-treated CLL (dated by TCRdb to about 2021). Receptor libraries were prepared by the immunoSEQ multiplex PCR assay. The immuneACCESS repertoire file appears here via TCRdb, limited to in-frame rearrangements. These files lack a portion of the clones; in checked studies, under half of the deficit traces to unresolved V genes, and the cause of the others is not known. This sample comprises some 310,000 clones, more than 65% of them detected only once. Jointly, the top ten make up 5% to 7% of the sample. The starting material was PBMCs, obtained before ibrutinib treatment. The receptors originated from a human donor with chronic lymphocytic leukemia.

This clone was counted a few times. This rearrangement joins TRBV30 to TRBJ2-7, with D possibly TRBD1 on 6 matching bases. The CDR3 is 12 amino acids. Trimming pared 6 bases from V and 3 bases from J, leaving 12 bases between. Germline CDR1 reads GTSNPN; CDR2 reads SVGIG (reference sequence). The CDR3 sequence: CACSQGFYEQYF. CDR3 coding DNA: TGTGCCTGCTCACAGGGATTCTACGAGCAGTACTTC.

This clone came up once. Different DNA sequences within this sample yield the same CDR3. The genes are TRBV6-5 and TRBJ1-1, with a weak D call TRBD1 (5 bases). V was pared by 2 bases and J by 0 bases, with 10 bases between. This CDR3 has 15 residues. Germline V lookup: CDR1 MNHEY, CDR2 SVGAGI. CDR3 protein: CASSYSSGMNTEAFF. DNA for the CDR3: TGTGCCAGCAGTTACAGCTCAGGGATGAACACTGAAGCTTTCTTT.

The chain links TRBV11-3 to TRBJ2-3; 7 bases are a match to TRBD2. Trimming cost V 5 bases and J 1 base; bases outside gene matches: 9. Germline values: CDR1 SGHNT, CDR2 YENEEA. This CDR3 comprises 16 residues. Here the CDR3 reads CASSTSTGGGTDTQYF. The CDR3 nucleotides are TGTGCCAGCAGCACCAGTACGGGAGGAGGCACAGATACGCAGTATTTT.

This rearrangement joins TRBV18 to TRBJ2-2; D call uncertain. This CDR3 has 16 amino acids. The germline V gene has CDR1 KGHSH and CDR2 LQKENI. V was trimmed by 1 base and J by 0 bases, leaving 9 bases between them. CDR3 sequence reads: CASSPRRRANTGELFF. In nucleotides, the CDR3 is TGTGCCAGCTCACCACGTCGCCGCGCGAACACCGGGGAGCTGTTTTTT.

This chain links TRBV5-1 with TRBJ1-1, with TRBD1 as a possible D gene (5 bases). CDR3 size: 14 residues. CDR1 and CDR2 from the germline V gene are SGHRS and YFSETQ. Deletions cut 3 bases from V and 0 bases from J, with 9 bases between. CDR3 DNA: TGCGCCAGCAGCTACGGGACTCTGAACACTGAAGCTTTCTTT. It specifies CASSYGTLNTEAFF.

The rearrangement joins TRBV15 to TRBJ2-7; D gene ambiguous. This CDR3 is 13 amino acids long. Germline assignment: CDR1 LNHNV and CDR2 YYDKDF (reference sequence). Trimming cost V 1 base and J 6 bases, with 10 bases left between them. In nucleotides, the CDR3 is TGTGCCACCAGCAGAGGGTCTCAAGGCGAGCAGTACTTC. Protein sequence: CATSRGSQGEQYF.

This clone has only one observation. V and J are TRBV13 and TRBJ2-7, with a tentative D call TRBD2 (6 bases). Germline values: CDR1 PRHDT, CDR2 FYEKMQ (reference sequence). This CDR3 comprises 13 residues. The V end lost 4 bases, the J end lost 2 bases, and 9 bases lay between the germline ends. CDR3 in amino acids: CASSSKRAYEQYF. The CDR3 nucleotides read TGTGCCAGCAGCTCCAAGCGGGCCTACGAGCAGTACTTC.

The V gene is TRBV29-1, the J gene TRBJ1-1, with no clear D. The germline CDR1 and CDR2 sequences are SQVTM and ANQGSEA. There are 11 residues in the CDR3. The ends were cut back, 3 bases at V and 7 bases at J, with 9 bases in the middle. Written as DNA, the CDR3 is TGCAGCGTTGAGAGGGTAGATGAAGCTTTCTTT. Protein: CSVERVDEAFF.

J is TRBJ2-1 and V is TRBV29-1; 9 nucleotides agree with TRBD1. Trimming took 7 bases from V and 4 from J; bases not matched to a gene: 11. Germline loops: CDR1 SQVTM, CDR2 ANQGSEA. This CDR3 comprises 15 residues. CDR3 sequence: CSALASDRGYNEQFF. CDR3 DNA sequence: TGCAGCGCCCTTGCGTCGGACAGGGGTTACAATGAGCAGTTCTTC.

In the case of this clone: Its ends do not fully match the called genes, so a read error is possible. V and J are TRBV6-1 and TRBJ2-3; no firm D call. CDR1 is MNHNS, CDR2 SASEGT, per germline. The CDR3 has 14 residues. In DNA, the CDR3 is TGTGCCAGCAGTGAAGTTTATAGCAGAGATACGCAGTATTTT. It specifies CASSEVYSRDTQYF.

CDR3 DNA: TGTGCCAGCAGCTTAGAACTGAGCTTGGAGAACACTGAAGCTTTCTTT. It specifies CASSLELSLENTEAFF. The rearrangement links TRBV7-9 to TRBJ1-1; D not certain. Germline V lookup: CDR1 SEHNR, CDR2 FQNEAQ (reference sequence). Trimming removed 1 base at V and 1 base at J, with 13 bases between. The CDR3 spans 16 residues.

The chain employs TRBV7-2 and TRBJ1-1; D not resolved. Germline V gene lookup returns CDR1 SGHTA and CDR2 FQGNSA. Trimming took off 8 bases at V and 0 bases at J, with 13 bases between the two ends. The CDR3 runs 14 residues. CDR3 protein: CASERARVNTEAFF. The CDR3 coding sequence is TGTGCCAGCGAGAGGGCGCGGGTGAACACTGAAGCTTTCTTT.

This chain uses TRBV19 with TRBJ2-2; 12 bases are shared with TRBD2. The CDR3 runs 15 residues. V lost 9 bases, J lost 7 bases, and 9 bases stayed unmatched. Germline V lookup: CDR1 LNHDA, CDR2 SQIVND (reference sequence). CDR3 sequence: CASQRTSGMGGELFF. In DNA form, the CDR3 reads TGTGCCAGCCAACGGACTAGCGGGATGGGCGGGGAGCTGTTTTTT.

This clone has only a few counts. This sequence joins TRBV4-2 and TRBJ2-7, with D uncertain. Germline CDR1 reads LGHNA; CDR2 reads YNFKEQ. The length of the CDR3 is 16 residues. V was clipped by 2 bases and J by 0 bases, with 14 bases between them. The CDR3 nucleotides read TGTGCCAGCAGCCAATCCCCCCTGCCTAGCTCCTACGAGCAGTACTTC. This encodes CASSQSPLPSSYEQYF.

This clone was recorded a few times. The genes are TRBV7-9 and TRBJ2-7; no reliable D call. Trimming removed 1 base at V and 3 bases at J, with 7 bases between. This CDR3 is built from 13 residues. Germline V lookup: CDR1 SEHNR, CDR2 FQNEAQ (reference sequence). CDR3 region: CASSLVPYYEQYF. In DNA form, the CDR3 reads TGTGCCAGCAGCTTAGTGCCATACTACGAGCAGTACTTC.

For the CDR3, the DNA is TGCGCCAGCAGCTTGGCCGGCCGGGAGGGCCGGTACGAGCAGTACTTC. Its translation: CASSLAGREGRYEQYF. V and J are TRBV5-1 and TRBJ2-7; TRBD2 aligns across 8 bases. Trimming took 0 bases from V and 4 from J; bases not matched to a gene: 9. Germline CDR1 reads SGHRS; CDR2 reads YFSETQ. The CDR3 runs 16 residues.

The V gene is TRBV9, the J gene TRBJ2-5; 7 positions agree with TRBD1. This CDR3 contains 13 residues. From germline, CDR1 is SGDLS and CDR2 YYNGEE. The V gene end was trimmed by 3 bases and the J gene end by 4 bases; junction bases not matched to a gene: 3. The CDR3 loop reads CASSEGGAETQYF. The CDR3 DNA reads as TGTGCCAGCAGCGAAGGGGGCGCAGAGACCCAGTACTTC.

The chain employs TRBV6-1 and TRBJ2-7; D is possibly TRBD1 or TRBD2 (5 bases each). CDR3 length: 14 residues. Germline CDR1 is MNHNS and CDR2 is SASEGT. Trimming left V 2 bases short and J 2 bases short, with 10 bases between. Here the CDR3 reads CASSERGGPYEQYF. For the CDR3, the DNA is TGTGCCAGCAGTGAACGGGGCGGACCCTACGAGCAGTACTTC.

The chain carries TRBV7-3 and TRBJ2-1; 9 nucleotides agree with TRBD1. The CDR3 covers 17 residues. CDR1 is SGHTA and CDR2 is FQGTGA in the germline V gene. After removal of 1 base from V and 2 bases from J, the junction contained 6 bases not matched to a gene. CDR3 loop: CASSLIAGQGPYNEQFF. Here the CDR3 DNA reads TGTGCCAGCAGCTTAATTGCGGGACAGGGACCCTACAATGAGCAGTTCTTC.

This chain joins TRBV25-1 and TRBJ2-7, with TRBD1 matching over 10 bases. Germline loops: CDR1 MGHDK, CDR2 SYGVNS. Trimming removed 4 bases from V and 3 bases from J; junction bases left unmatched: 3. The CDR3 is made up of 14 amino acids. As DNA, the CDR3 is TGTGCCAGCAGTGCGACAGGGGGCGTCTACGAGCAGTACTTC. It is translated as CASSATGGVYEQYF.

The chain's CDR3 is CASSYGGLAGEQFF. The CDR3 bases are TGTGCCAGCAGTTACGGGGGACTAGCTGGTGAGCAGTTCTTC. V gene TRBV6-5 combines with J gene TRBJ2-1, with 9 bases lining up with TRBD2. This CDR3 has 14 amino acids. V lost 2 bases, J lost 9 bases, and 5 bases stayed unmatched. The germline V gene encodes CDR1 MNHEY and CDR2 SVGAGI.

This sequence joins TRBV12-5 and TRBJ2-1, with TRBD2 identical over 10 bases. The V and J ends lost 0 bases and 7 bases, in that order; junction bases with no gene match: 9. The germline CDR1 and CDR2 sequences are LGHNT and FRNRAP. The CDR3 is made up of 17 amino acids. This chain's CDR3 is CASGLVPFLAGENEQFF. CDR3 DNA sequence: TGTGCTAGTGGTTTGGTACCTTTCCTAGCGGGAGAAAATGAGCAGTTCTTC.

This clone occurred a few times. The chain is built from TRBV27 and TRBJ2-7; D is undetermined. Trimming left V 4 bases short and J 7 bases short, with 8 bases between. The germline V gene has CDR1 MNHEY and CDR2 SMNVEV (reference sequence). The CDR3 runs to 11 residues. CDR3 in amino acids: CASSSRWEQYF. CDR3 in DNA: TGTGCCAGCAGTTCCCGTTGGGAGCAGTACTTC.

The chain employs TRBV7-2 and TRBJ2-7, with 10 positions matching TRBD2. This CDR3 has 18 residues. The germline gives CDR1 SGHTA, CDR2 FQGNSA. Germline trimming cut 0 bases from V and 0 bases from J; bases unmatched to any gene: 8. The DNA of the CDR3 is TGTGCCAGCAGCTTAGCCGCTAGCGGGGGTGACCTCTCCTACGAGCAGTACTTC. It yields the protein CASSLAASGGDLSYEQYF.